The clone carrying this TCR beta chain appeared a few times. This sample is drawn from a study of blood T cell repertoires in COVID-19. Across the study: The study drew acute and convalescent COVID-19 samples from the United States, Italy and Spain.

In germline, CDR1 is SQVTM, CDR2 ANQGSEA. The CDR3 runs 13 residues. Trimming cost V 7 bases and J 5 bases, with 17 bases left between them. Authors' methods: Nucleated cell counts were estimated from reference gene primer amplification. Data came from immunoSEQ multiplex PCR; TCRdb stores just in-frame clones and leaves some out. The V and J calls and clone size come from that table; D and trimming were worked out from the DNA. The sample records roughly 91,000 clones, less than 90% being singletons. Sequenced sample: peripheral blood. The rearrangement joins TRBV29-1 to TRBJ1-2, with a tentative D call TRBD1 (6 bases). The sequence came from a man in his sixties or seventies with active or convalescent COVID-19. The CDR3 protein is CSATTGTGYGYTF. CDR3 sequence (DNA): TGCAGCGCCACGACAGGCACGGGTTATGGCTACACCTTC.